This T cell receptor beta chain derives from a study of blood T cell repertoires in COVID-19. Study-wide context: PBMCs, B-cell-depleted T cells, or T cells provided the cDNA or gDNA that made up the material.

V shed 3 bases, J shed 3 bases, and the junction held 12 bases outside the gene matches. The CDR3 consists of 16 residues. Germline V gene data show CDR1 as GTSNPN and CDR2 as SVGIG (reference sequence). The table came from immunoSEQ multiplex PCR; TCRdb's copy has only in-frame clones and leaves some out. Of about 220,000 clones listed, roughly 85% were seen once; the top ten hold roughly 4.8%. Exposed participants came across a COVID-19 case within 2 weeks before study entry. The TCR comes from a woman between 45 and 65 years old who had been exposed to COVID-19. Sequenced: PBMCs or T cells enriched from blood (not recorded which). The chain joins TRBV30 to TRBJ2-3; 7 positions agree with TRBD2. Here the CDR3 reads CAWSGPDTGGTDTQYF. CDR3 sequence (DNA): TGTGCCTGGAGCGGTCCTGATACCGGGGGGACAGATACGCAGTATTTT.